Below are 23 T cell receptor beta chains sequenced from a single sample in a study of blood T cell repertoires in COVID-19. Sequenced by immunoSEQ multiplex PCR; TCRdb stores in-frame clones only, minus some. The profile shows 160,000 or so clones, 70% to 90% of them singletons. The sequencing input was PBMCs or T cells enriched from blood (not recorded which). These receptors were collected from a man aged 40-55 years who had recovered from COVID-19.

This clone came up a few times. The genes are TRBV19 and TRBJ1-2; 9 nucleotides line up with TRBD1. The germline V gene has CDR1 LNHDA and CDR2 SQIVND (reference sequence). The CDR3 has 15 amino acids. The ends lost 1 base at V and 8 bases at J; junction bases unmatched: 8. The CDR3 sequence: CASSIGTGQGYGYTF. The DNA of the CDR3 is TGTGCCAGTAGTATAGGGACCGGACAGGGGTACGGCTACACCTTC.

The CDR3 coding sequence is TGTGCCAGCAGCTTTGGGCGCGGGGGTCAGACCCAGTACTTC. This gives the protein CASSFGRGGQTQYF. This chain uses TRBV11-2 with TRBJ2-5; 7 nucleotides align to TRBD2. CDR3 length: 14 residues. V was clipped by 3 bases and J by 6 bases; unmatched bases: 7. Germline loops: CDR1 SGHAT, CDR2 FQNNGV. Filled out from reference TRBV11-2 and TRBJ2-5, the complete variable domain reads EAGVAQSPRYKIIEKRQSVAFWCNPISGHATLYWYQQILGQGPKLLIQFQNNGVVDDSQLPKDRFSAERLKGVDSTLKIQPAKLEDSAVYLCASSFGRGGQTQYFGPGTRLLVL.

This clone turned up a few times. The rearrangement joins TRBV2 to TRBJ1-1, with D possibly being TRBD1 (5 bases). CDR1 is SNHLY, CDR2 FYNNEI, per germline. V lost 4 bases and J 7 bases, leaving 10 bases between the germline ends. The CDR3 runs 12 residues. The CDR3 is CASSGLGVEAFF. Written as DNA, the CDR3 is TGTGCCAGCAGTGGGCTAGGGGTTGAAGCTTTCTTT.

This chain joins TRBV2 and TRBJ1-2; TRBD1 aligns across 9 bases. Germline V gene lookup returns CDR1 SNHLY and CDR2 FYNNEI. This CDR3 region has 13 residues. V lost 5 bases and J lost 8; bases outside the gene matches: 6. In DNA, the CDR3 is TGTGCCAGCAGTTACCGGGACAGGGACGGCTACACCTTC. Translated, it gives CASSYRDRDGYTF.

The chain joins TRBV15 to TRBJ1-6; 10 nucleotides line up with TRBD1. The V and J ends lost 3 bases and 7 bases, in that order; junction bases with no gene match: 3. Germline CDR1 is LNHNV and CDR2 is YYDKDF (reference sequence). This CDR3 has 15 residues. This chain's CDR3 is CATSRGTGDNSPLHF. The CDR3, as DNA: TGTGCCACCAGCAGGGGGACAGGGGACAATTCACCCCTCCACTTT. Full variable domain (remainder filled in from reference TRBV15 and TRBJ1-6): DAMVIQNPRYQVTQFGKPVTLSCSQTLNHNVMYWYQQKSSQAPKLLFHYYDKDFNNEADTPDNFQSRRPNTSFCFLDIRSPGLGDTAMYLCATSRGTGDNSPLHFGNGTRLTVT.

V usage is TRBV19 and J usage is TRBJ2-5, with TRBD1 identical over 7 bases. The CDR3 covers 14 residues. CDR1 is LNHDA, CDR2 SQIVND, per germline (reference sequence). Trimming cost V 3 bases and J 5 bases; bases outside gene matches: 6. This chain's CDR3 is CASSISTGDETQYF. CDR3 DNA sequence: TGTGCCAGTAGTATCTCTACAGGGGACGAGACCCAGTACTTC.

The chain uses TRBV6-1 and TRBJ2-7; 10 positions match TRBD1. The germline V gene encodes CDR1 MNHNS and CDR2 SASEGT. This CDR3 spans 16 amino acids. V lost 2 bases to trimming and J lost 9 bases; unmatched junction nucleotides: 13. The CDR3 region is CASSENPGQGVLSQYF. The DNA for the CDR3 is TGTGCCAGCAGTGAAAATCCAGGACAGGGGGTCCTTTCGCAGTACTTC.

The chain employs TRBV5-1 and TRBJ1-3; D may be TRBD1 (5 bases). Per germline, CDR1 SGHRS and CDR2 YFSETQ. The CDR3 sequence is 14 residues long. The V and J ends lost 3 bases and 6 bases respectively, with 13 bases between them. CDR3 in amino acids: CASSYGGSQNTIYF. Written as DNA, the CDR3 is TGCGCCAGCAGCTACGGGGGGTCCCAAAACACCATATATTTT.

This chain joins TRBV25-1 and TRBJ1-1; D unclear. The CDR3 spans 12 residues. Trimming cost V 2 bases and J 5 bases, with 6 bases left between them. CDR1 is MGHDK and CDR2 is SYGVNS in the germline V gene. The CDR3 sequence is CASSEDWTEAFF. The CDR3 DNA follows: TGTGCCAGCAGTGAAGACTGGACTGAAGCTTTCTTT.

J is TRBJ2-1 and V is TRBV4-2; 9 nucleotides align to TRBD2. The CDR3 length is 17 residues. V lost 0 bases, J lost 5 bases, and 8 bases stayed unmatched. Germline-derived CDR1 and CDR2 are LGHNA and YNFKEQ. The CDR3 reads CASSQDPGLALNNEQFF. The CDR3 DNA reads TGTGCCAGCAGCCAAGACCCCGGACTAGCGTTGAACAATGAGCAGTTCTTC.

The chain combines TRBV5-5 with TRBJ2-3; TRBD1 might be the D (6 bases). Trimming removed 0 bases from V and 7 bases from J, with 18 bases in between. CDR3 size: 16 residues. The germline CDR1 and CDR2 sequences are SGHKS and YYEKEE (reference sequence). The CDR3 DNA follows: TGTGCCAGCAGCTTGGACCCAGGGGCGCGGGCATATACGCAGTATTTT. Its protein is CASSLDPGARAYTQYF.

This chain uses TRBV18 with TRBJ1-1; 8 nucleotides agree with TRBD1. Germline V CDR1 and CDR2: KGHSH, LQKENI. Trimming removed 6 bases from V and 5 bases from J; junction bases left unmatched: 8. This CDR3 has 14 amino acids. DNA for the CDR3: TGTGCCAGCTCCCAAGACAGGGGTTGGACTGAAGCTTTCTTT. This sequence encodes CASSQDRGWTEAFF.

V gene TRBV10-2 combines with J gene TRBJ1-3; a weak D match, TRBD1 (5 bases). Looked up from germline, CDR1 is WSHSY and CDR2 is SAAADI. The V and J ends lost 6 bases and 2 bases respectively, with 8 bases between them. The CDR3 contains 13 residues. Here the CDR3 DNA reads TGCGCCAGCAGCTTGGACACTGGAAACACCATATATTTT. Its protein product is CASSLDTGNTIYF.

The rearrangement links TRBV14 to TRBJ1-1, with TRBD1 matching over 7 bases. Germline-derived CDR1 and CDR2 are SGHDN and FVKESK. The CDR3 totals 13 residues. J lost 11 bases, V lost 6 bases, and 12 bases had no gene match. CDR3 region: CASSLLNRGSAFF. CDR3 coding DNA: TGTGCCAGCAGTCTCCTAAACAGGGGATCGGCTTTCTTT. The full variable domain, its missing parts supplied by reference TRBV14 and TRBJ1-1, is EAGVTQFPSHSVIEKGQTVTLRCDPISGHDNLYWYRRVMGKEIKFLLHFVKESKQDESGMPNNRFLAERTGGTYSTLKVQPAELEDSGVYFCASSLLNRGSAFFGQGTRLTVV.

V gene TRBV7-9 combines with J gene TRBJ1-5, with D maybe TRBD1 (5 bases). Germline V gene sequence: CDR1 SEHNR, CDR2 FQNEAQ (reference sequence). The V end was cut by 1 base, the J end by 1 base, with 5 bases between. The CDR3 totals 14 residues. The CDR3 bases are TGTGCCAGCAGCTTAGACAGGAGCAATCAGCCCCAGCATTTT. This gives the protein CASSLDRSNQPQHF. The full variable domain, its missing parts supplied by reference TRBV7-9 and TRBJ1-5, is DTGVSQNPRHKITKRGQNVTFRCDPISEHNRLYWYRQTLGQGPEFLTYFQNEAQLEKSRLLSDRFSAERPKGSFSTLEIQRTEQGDSAMYLCASSLDRSNQPQHFGDGTRLSIL.

This chain uses TRBV18 with TRBJ2-5; the D gene is possibly TRBD2 (5 bases). Trimming left V 6 bases short and J 1 base short, with 15 bases between. The CDR3 loop spans 15 amino acids. CDR1 is KGHSH and CDR2 is LQKENI in the germline V gene. Written as DNA, the CDR3 is TGTGCCAGCTCTCCAAATGGAGGACCCCAAGAGACCCAGTACTTC. Its translation is CASSPNGGPQETQYF.

The chain recombines TRBV7-6 with TRBJ1-5; D remains ambiguous. This CDR3 spans 16 amino acids. V lost 4 bases, J lost 3 bases, and 16 bases lay in between. CDR1 and CDR2 (germline): SGHVS, FNYEAQ. The CDR3 sequence: CASSSGGLLPNQPQHF. CDR3 bases: TGTGCCAGCAGCTCGGGAGGCCTACTCCCCAATCAGCCCCAGCATTTT.

This rearrangement joins TRBV5-1 to TRBJ1-1; 7 nucleotides align to TRBD1. The germline V gene encodes CDR1 SGHRS and CDR2 YFSETQ. This CDR3 is built from 13 residues. J gave up 8 bases and V 4 bases, and 8 bases lay outside the gene matches. The DNA of the CDR3 is TGCGCCAGCAGCCCGTCCGGACAGGCAGAAGCTTTCTTT. This encodes CASSPSGQAEAFF.

The V gene is TRBV5-3, the J gene TRBJ2-1; 10 nucleotides align to TRBD1. TRBV5-3 is designated an ORF whose function remains uncertain. This CDR3 has 18 amino acids. V lost 0 bases, J lost 2 bases, and 8 bases stayed unmatched. This chain's CDR3 is CARSLEWGQGHTYNEQFF. In DNA, the CDR3 is TGTGCCAGAAGCTTGGAGTGGGGACAGGGGCACACCTACAATGAGCAGTTCTTC.

The rearrangement joins TRBV5-4 to TRBJ1-1; no clear D. This CDR3 region has 12 residues. V dropped 9 bases and J dropped 3 bases, with 12 bases sitting between them. CDR1 SGHNT and CDR2 YYREEE come from the germline V gene (reference sequence). CDR3 sequence (DNA): TGTGCCACTTCCAGGAGGGACACTGAAGCTTTCTTT. This gives the protein CATSRRDTEAFF.

The sample holds a few counts of this clone. The chain has TRBV2 and TRBJ1-4; the D gene is possibly TRBD1 (5 bases). This CDR3 has 13 residues. CDR1 SNHLY and CDR2 FYNNEI come from the germline V gene. Here the CDR3 reads CTGGTVAGEKLFF. For the CDR3, the DNA is TGTACGGGAGGGACGGTCGCAGGTGAAAAACTGTTTTTT.

This clone has a single count. The chain uses TRBV5-4 and TRBJ1-3, with a weak D call TRBD1 (6 bases). The ends were cut back, 4 bases at V and 2 bases at J, with 10 bases in the middle. The CDR3 spans 14 residues. Germline values: CDR1 SGHNT, CDR2 YYREEE (reference sequence). Here the CDR3 DNA reads TGTGCCAGCAGCCCACAGGGCCCTGGAAACACCATATATTTT. Translated: CASSPQGPGNTIYF.

The chain carries TRBV5-6 and TRBJ2-3; 10 bases are shared with TRBD2. The germline V gene encodes CDR1 SGHDT and CDR2 YYEEEE. V shed 0 bases, J shed 5 bases, and the junction held 6 bases outside the gene matches. CDR3 length: 16 residues. The DNA of the CDR3 is TGTGCCAGCAGCTTGGAGCGGGGGGGCCAGAGAGATACGCAGTATTTT. This sequence encodes CASSLERGGQRDTQYF.